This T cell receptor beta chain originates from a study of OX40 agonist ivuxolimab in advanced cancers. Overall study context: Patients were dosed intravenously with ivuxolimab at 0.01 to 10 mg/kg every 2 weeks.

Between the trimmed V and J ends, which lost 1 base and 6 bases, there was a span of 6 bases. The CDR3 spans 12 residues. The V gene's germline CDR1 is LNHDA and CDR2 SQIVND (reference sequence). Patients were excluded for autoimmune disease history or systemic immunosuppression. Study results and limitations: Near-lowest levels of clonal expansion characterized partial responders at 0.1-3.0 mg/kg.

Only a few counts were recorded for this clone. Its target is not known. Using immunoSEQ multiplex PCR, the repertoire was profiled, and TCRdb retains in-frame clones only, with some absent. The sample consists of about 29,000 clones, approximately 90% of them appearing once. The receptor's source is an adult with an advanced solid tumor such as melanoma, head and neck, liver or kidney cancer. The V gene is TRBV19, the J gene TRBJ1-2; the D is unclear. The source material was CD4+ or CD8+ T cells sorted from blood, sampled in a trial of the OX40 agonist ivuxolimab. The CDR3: CASSIAVNGYTF. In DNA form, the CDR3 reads TGTGCCAGTAGTATAGCGGTGAATGGCTACACCTTC. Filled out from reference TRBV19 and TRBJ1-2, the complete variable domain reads DGGITQSPKYLFRKEGQNVTLSCEQNLNHDAMYWYRQDPGQGLRLIYYSQIVNDFQKGDIAEGYSVSREKKESFPLTVTSAQKNPTAFYLCASSIAVNGYTFGSGTRLTVV.